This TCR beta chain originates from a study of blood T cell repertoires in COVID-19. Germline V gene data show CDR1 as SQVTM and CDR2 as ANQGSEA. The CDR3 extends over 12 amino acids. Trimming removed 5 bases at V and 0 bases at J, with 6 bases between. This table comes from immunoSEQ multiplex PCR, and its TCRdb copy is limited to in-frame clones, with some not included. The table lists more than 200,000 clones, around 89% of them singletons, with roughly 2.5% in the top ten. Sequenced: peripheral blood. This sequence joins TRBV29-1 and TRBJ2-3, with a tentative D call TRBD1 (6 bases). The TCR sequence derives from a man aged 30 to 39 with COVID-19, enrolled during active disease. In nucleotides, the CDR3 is TGCAGCGTTCAGGGGAGCACAGATACGCAGTATTTT. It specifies CSVQGSTDTQYF.